The 16 T cell receptor beta chains below were found in one sample sequenced in a study of T cell changes during pregnancy in multiple sclerosis. Produced via immunoSEQ multiplex PCR; TCRdb's table is partial and in-frame only. This sample has about 89,000 clones; around 94% occur once, and the top ten carry 0.84%. The source was peripheral blood, collected in the third trimester of pregnancy. The receptors stem from a female donor with multiple sclerosis, enrolled in a pregnancy study.

The chain employs TRBV27 and TRBJ2-2, with D hard to call. The V end was cut by 3 bases, the J end by 7 bases, with 3 bases between. This CDR3 is built from 11 residues. The V gene's germline CDR1 is MNHEY and CDR2 SMNVEV (reference sequence). The CDR3 nucleotides read TGTGCCAGCAGTTTTCGCGGGGAGCTGTTTTTT. This codes for CASSFRGELFF.

V and J are TRBV6-1 and TRBJ2-7; unclear D gene. The CDR3 covers 14 residues. The V end lost 1 base, the J end lost 2 bases, and 9 bases lay between the germline ends. The germline V gene has CDR1 MNHNS and CDR2 SASEGT. The CDR3 nucleotides are TGTGCCAGCAGTGAAGGGCACAGACCCTACGAGCAGTACTTC. Encoded protein: CASSEGHRPYEQYF.

This clone appeared a few times. This chain connects TRBV29-1 to TRBJ1-1; no clear D gene. Germline CDR1 is SQVTM and CDR2 is ANQGSEA. The CDR3 is 12 amino acids. Between the trimmed V and J ends, which lost 7 bases and 2 bases, there was a span of 11 bases. This CDR3 reads CSGAPPNTEAFF. DNA for the CDR3: TGCAGCGGGGCCCCTCCCAACACTGAAGCTTTCTTT.

The V call is TRBV9, the J call TRBJ2-6, with 7 positions matching TRBD1. Germline V lookup: CDR1 SGDLS, CDR2 YYNGEE. Trimming removed 7 bases from V and 0 bases from J; junction bases left unmatched: 4. The CDR3 loop spans 15 amino acids. CDR3 in amino acids: CASRQGDSGANVLTF. CDR3 in DNA: TGTGCCAGCCGACAGGGCGACTCTGGGGCCAACGTCCTGACTTTC.

The chain is built from TRBV11-3 and TRBJ2-7; 7 positions agree with TRBD1. Germline-derived CDR1 and CDR2 are SGHNT and YENEEA. This CDR3 is built from 14 residues. Germline trimming cut 5 bases from V and 6 bases from J; bases unmatched to any gene: 10. CDR3 region: CASSDRTGPSEQYF. The CDR3 nucleotides are TGTGCCAGCAGCGATCGGACAGGTCCCTCCGAGCAGTACTTC.

V usage is TRBV27 and J usage is TRBJ1-2; TRBD1 aligns across 9 bases. The CDR3 covers 12 residues. Trimming cost V 5 bases and J 11 bases; bases outside gene matches: 6. CDR1 and CDR2 from the germline V gene are MNHEY and SMNVEV (reference sequence). DNA of the CDR3: TGTGCCAGCAGTCTAACCGGGACAGGGTACACCTTC. It encodes CASSLTGTGYTF.

This clone appeared once. This chain joins TRBV19 and TRBJ2-3; TRBD2 matches 14 bases. Per germline, CDR1 LNHDA and CDR2 SQIVND (reference sequence). The trim removed 4 bases at V and 13 bases at J, leaving 1 base unmatched. This CDR3 comprises 12 residues. The CDR3 reads CASSRTSGRKYF. The CDR3 DNA sequence: TGTGCCAGTAGTAGGACTAGCGGGAGGAAGTATTTT.

The V and J genes are TRBV19 and TRBJ2-7, with D unclear. The ends were cut back, 3 bases at V and 3 bases at J, with 9 bases in the middle. The CDR3 spans 13 residues. Germline CDR1 LNHDA, CDR2 SQIVND (reference sequence). The CDR3 DNA sequence: TGTGCCAGTAGTATGACACCGGTCTACGAGCAGTACTTC. The encoded protein is CASSMTPVYEQYF.

This clone showed up just once. The junction differs from germline at one of its ends, possibly a read error. The V gene is TRBV4-1, the J gene TRBJ1-4; 7 bases agree with TRBD1. Germline V gene lookup returns CDR1 MGHRA and CDR2 YSYEKL. This CDR3 is 15 amino acids long. Here the CDR3 reads CASSRLGDSIERLFF. CDR3 nucleotides: TGCGCCAGCAGCCGCTTAGGGGACAGCATCGAAAGACTGTTTTTT.

The rearrangement joins TRBV27 to TRBJ1-5, with 9 nucleotides matching TRBD1. CDR1 is MNHEY, CDR2 SMNVEV, per germline (reference sequence). V shed 3 bases and J 4 bases; nucleotides not matched to a gene: 7. CDR3 length: 16 residues. The CDR3 DNA reads TGTGCCAGCAGTTTCCGCGGACAGGGGAGAAATCAGCCCCAGCATTTT. This encodes CASSFRGQGRNQPQHF.

The chain links TRBV18 to TRBJ1-2; 8 bases match TRBD1. V shed 5 bases and J 4 bases; nucleotides not matched to a gene: 12. The length of the CDR3 is 16 residues. From germline, CDR1 is KGHSH and CDR2 LQKENI. Here the CDR3 DNA reads TGTGCCAGCTCAGCCGGGACAGGTGGGGTTGGCTATGGCTACACCTTC. Protein product: CASSAGTGGVGYGYTF.

This chain links TRBV7-9 with TRBJ2-7; D gene unclear. Germline V gene data show CDR1 as SEHNR and CDR2 as FQNEAQ (reference sequence). The length of the CDR3 is 14 residues. V dropped 3 bases and J dropped 4 bases, with 13 bases sitting between them. The CDR3 here is CASSFTLNSYEQYF. The CDR3 coding sequence is TGTGCCAGCAGCTTTACGTTAAACTCGTACGAGCAGTACTTC.

The CDR3 nucleotides are TGTGCCAGCAGCTCACTAGACGACAGGGCTGGAGAGCAGTTCTTC. Translation gives CASSSLDDRAGEQFF. The chain couples TRBV11-2 to TRBJ2-1, with 7 bases that match TRBD1. J gave up 10 bases and V 4 bases, and 13 bases lay outside the gene matches. Germline V lookup: CDR1 SGHAT, CDR2 FQNNGV. CDR3 length: 15 amino acids.

V is TRBV7-2 and J is TRBJ2-5; D call uncertain. This CDR3 contains 14 residues. V was clipped by 4 bases and J by 4 bases, with 13 bases between them. Germline values: CDR1 SGHTA, CDR2 FQGNSA. The CDR3 loop is CASSSSRGRETQYF. For the CDR3, the DNA is TGTGCCAGCAGCTCATCTCGCGGTCGAGAGACCCAGTACTTC.

The CDR3 sequence: CASSQELSSYEQYF. The DNA for the CDR3 is TGCGCCAGCAGCCAAGAGCTGAGCTCCTACGAGCAGTACTTC. V is TRBV4-1 and J is TRBJ2-7; D gene ambiguous. The CDR3 has 14 residues. Germline loops: CDR1 MGHRA, CDR2 YSYEKL. Trimming removed 0 bases at V and 0 bases at J, with 6 bases between.

The chain links TRBV27 to TRBJ2-7, with D possibly TRBD1 on 6 matching bases. The CDR3 spans 15 residues. Germline loops: CDR1 MNHEY, CDR2 SMNVEV (reference sequence). With 0 bases removed from V and 0 bases from J, the gap between germline ends came to 9 bases. This CDR3 is CASSLSSGVSYEQYF. The CDR3 DNA reads TGTGCCAGCAGTTTATCGTCAGGGGTCTCCTACGAGCAGTACTTC.